This record covers a single TCR beta chain. Its antigen specificity is not known. Within one base of it there is no much larger clone, and no base qualities were kept. This specimen belongs to a study of shared clonotypes between healthy human individuals (TCRdb year 2020). As for the study more broadly: Two women and three men aged 18 to 49 years were included in the cohort. To increase sequencing depth and limit assay-specific biases, different laboratories used diverse techniques to prepare libraries and sequence TCR repertoires. For each donor, CD4 naive and CD4 memory were each given three plates, CD8 naive was given two plates, and CD8 memory was given one plate. Between about 0.85 and 9.5 billion PBMCs per donor were obtained by leukapheresis. The study deeply sequenced blood TCR repertoires of about five healthy adults to estimate repertoire size and the extent of clonotype sharing between individuals. Paper-wide results and their limitations: Compared with non-shared clonotypes, the clonotypes found in all four sorted-subset donors had higher generation probabilities. Sampling was restricted to blood, and TCR repertoires in tissues likely differ from the TCR repertoires found in blood. Because the study included a small number of donors, the genetic and exposure-history diversity represented was limited. Across a few donors, about 4.5% of naive CD4, roughly 3.5% of naive CD8, 2.3% of memory CD4, and around 0.4% of memory CD8 clonotypes were shared. Naive subsets generally had larger estimated clonotype richness than memory subsets did. Based on pairwise subsampling, the degree of clonotype sharing among donors was expected to be affected by sequencing depth. Rarefaction of sorted-subset datasets indicated incomplete sequencing despite the large sequencing depth.

The donors were healthy, HIV-negative adults with no recently reported acute infections or vaccinations. Every donor was a Caucasian adult residing in Nashville, Tennessee, USA. CD4+ T cells were enriched through magnetic negative selection, after which naive cells were positively selected on CD45RA and the remaining negative fraction served as the memory subset. Blood was obtained by leukapheresis, after which PBMCs were separated by Ficoll-Histopaque density gradient centrifugation and cryopreserved in liquid nitrogen vapor phase. Purity and quantity of every magnetically sorted T cell population were checked by analytical flow cytometry. Genomic DNA was isolated from each sorted fraction and quantified by UV absorbance on a Nanodrop 2000c. V and J lose 8 bases and 1 base, and a span of 13 bases separates them. The CDR3 numbers 14 residues from cysteine through phenylalanine. The CDR3 DNA has 42 bases and is translated from base 1.

Using the deep immunoSEQ assay, multiplex PCR amplified TCR CDR3 regions from genomic DNA. Genomic DNA extracted from each cell subset was distributed evenly over all wells of several immunoSEQ 96-well plates, and each plate served as one replicate. For sorted subsets, 150 to 250 ng genomic DNA, equal to about 30,000 T cell genomes, was loaded into each replicate PCR. The purified libraries were quantified using a Qubit 3.0 fluorometer, sized with a Bioanalyzer 2100, and then quantified again using the KAPA Library Quantification kit. Every immunoSEQ 96-well plate was sequenced on a separate single-read 150-cycle Illumina NextSeq 550 flow cell. Regarding the original processing steps: Because only junctional sequences without quality scores were contained in the immunoSEQ output, filtering matching that applied to full-length reads could not be performed. To assign V/J genes and CDR3, sequences were annotated using PyIR, a Python wrapper for IgBLAST v1.9, with IMGT germline references. Any read was removed if the V/J assignment was weak (E-value above 1e-6), the CDR3 was missing, or the read contained stop codons, out-of-frame junctions, or ambiguous translated residues. V3J clonotypes were defined as sequences sharing the same inferred V gene, J gene, and CDR3 amino acid sequence. Percentage overlap between repertoires was calculated by dividing the number of shared unique clonotypes by the size of the smaller repertoire. RTK rarefaction, the Chao1 estimator, and Recon v2.1 estimates of unobserved clonotypes were used to assess repertoire richness. For all TCRbeta clonotypes obtained by the gDNA method from four donors, generation probabilities were computed with OLGA. TCRdb took over this immuneACCESS table, retaining in-frame rearrangements with V and J assigned. Such tables are incomplete; in checked studies, under half of the missing clones stem from an unresolved V gene, and the remainder is unexplained. That table supplies the V and J calls and clone size; D and trimming were determined from the DNA. The sample table shows some 2 million clones, and 90% to 95% are seen once. The ten biggest clones cover more than 0.1% of the sample.

The receptor was isolated from a man aged 18 to 29 in good health. Sequenced: naive CD4+ T cells sorted from blood. Interpreted using the paper, the cell subset or site label stands for: CD45RA+ positively selected. Recombination connected TRBV23-1 to TRBJ2-3; the best D guess is TRBD2, with 5 bases matching. TRBV23-1 counts as an open reading frame of uncertain function. The bases are TGCGCCAGCGAGGGTGGGCCTGGCACAGATACGCAGTATTTT. This codes for CASEGGPGTDTQYF.